This note documents a single T cell receptor (beta chain) sequence. Its antigen specificity is not known. Sequencing took place on an Illumina HiSeq 2500. Sequencing libraries were built by amplifying the recombined TCRbeta locus with a previously published PCR protocol. Turning to the authors' computational methods: Reads whose average quality score was below 30 were removed, and the reads that remained were processed with IMSEQ. Vbeta gene, Jbeta gene and CDR3 amino acid sequence were used to define clonotypes. The Morisita-Horn index, computed on the top 100 expanded clones, was used to measure repertoire overlap between populations. Renyi diversity profiles calculated on the top 100 expanded clones were used to assess clonal diversity. Following reprocessing of the reads by TCRdb, the data hold one row per CDR3 protein sequence and no DNA is available. TCRdb's processing, not the study's, gives the V and J calls here. The sample's clone listing holds 2,000 to 2,500 distinct CDR3 sequences. 4% of the sample lies in the top ten.

The CDR3 covers 12 residues, taking in both the cysteine and the phenylalanine. The record lacks a DNA sequence. Based on the germline V gene, the CDR1 and CDR2 sequences are LGHNA and YSLEER. Prior to TCRbeta sequencing, five KLR/GPR56-defined CD4+ populations were enriched by fluorescence-activated cell sorting. To test whether memory differentiation follows a linear pathway, the researchers sequenced TCRbeta repertoires from five CD4+ T-cell subsets, each defined by expression of KLRB1, KLRG1, GPR56 and KLRF1. TCR-sequenced cells came from peripheral blood of healthy control individuals, reported as five donors in the TCRbeta analysis figure. Heparinized peripheral blood was collected, and every sample was processed within one hour of retrieval. Blood was diluted 1:2 in PBS, and peripheral blood mononuclear cells were then isolated from the diluted blood at room temperature by Biocoll density gradient centrifugation. Before flow sorting, freshly isolated PBMCs underwent magnetic sorting with anti-CD4 MicroBeads to enrich CD4+ T cells. A BD FACSAria II was used to sort CD4+ T cells enriched from PBMCs of healthy donors according to marker expression. For surface staining, the researchers used Miltenyi Biotec antibodies: anti-KLRB1 clone 191B8, anti-KLRF1 clone 4A4.D10 and anti-KLRG1 clone REA261.

These data belong to a study of GPR56 and killer-like receptors on CD4 memory cells (dated by TCRdb to about 2019). Regarding the study in general: The study proposed that progressive acquisition of KLRB1, KLRG1, GPR56 and then KLRF1 marks human CD4+ memory T-cell differentiation and cytokine production potential. The healthy blood donors were described in the study as age-matched to the liver disease patients, whose median age was approximately 70 years. Overall results and qualifications from the work: Rather than covering full repertoires, the diversity and similarity analyses were limited to the 100 most expanded clones in each population. Low clonal frequency was observed in the marker-negative population, and a progressive increase in clonal frequency, with a corresponding decrease in TCRbeta diversity, was observed along the proposed pathway. TCR repertoire overlap was especially strong between late populations 4 and 5, and population 3 also partly overlapped. Clones dominating late populations 4 and 5 were also found in early populations 1 and 2, and this finding was taken by the authors as evidence for linear differentiation.

The sequence is built from TRBV4-3 and TRBJ1-6; lacking DNA, the TRBD1 call made by TCRdb goes unchecked. This receptor was taken from a human donor in good health. The sequencing input was memory CD4+ T cells from blood. The CDR3 loop reads CASSLGQAPLHF.